These T cell receptor beta chains were read from a single sample in a study of a mutant IDH1 vaccine in newly diagnosed glioma. TCRdb's copy holds only in-frame clones and misses some; the assay was immunoSEQ multiplex PCR. The data show about 38,000 clones, roughly 92% seen once. The sample consisted of PBMCs, taken from a glioma patient treated with radiotherapy, temozolomide or both. The receptors here all came from a man aged 18 to 29 with glioma. Both conserved end residues are part of each CDR3. A D gene is named only where the DNA matches it firmly. Size is omitted from some rows. Given values are once, few, many or a class for expanded clones.

>TRBJ1-2|NA|11|NA|TRBV30
TGTGCCTGGATTGTACCGTATGGCTACACCTTC
CAWIVPYGYTF
>TRBJ1-2|TRBD1|14|NA|TRBV30
TGTGCCTGGAGTGTACCCCAACAGGGGAGTGGCTACACCTTC
CAWSVPQQGSGYTF
>TRBJ2-7|NA|15|NA|TRBV4-2
TGTGCCAGCAGCCAAGTTAGGGAGGCGAGGAGCGAGCAGTACTTC
CASSQVREARSEQYF
>TRBJ2-2|TRBD1|15|NA|TRBV19
TGTGCCACACAAGAGATCCCAGGGGGTACCGGGGAGCTGTTTTTT
CATQEIPGGTGELFF
>TRBJ1-3|NA|15|NA|TRBV7-2
TGTGCCAGCAGCTCGCTACCAGCGGGTGGAAACACCATATATTTT
CASSSLPAGGNTIYF
>TRBJ1-3|NA|14|NA|TRBV28
TGTGCCAGCTCGGGACCTGAGCCTGGAAACACCATATATTTT
CASSGPEPGNTIYF
>TRBJ2-5|NA|16|NA|TRBV29-1
TGCAGCGTTGAAGGGGGGCGAGGTCAGCCCCAAGAGACCCAGTACTTC
CSVEGGRGQPQETQYF
>TRBJ1-2|NA|14|once|TRBV7-2
TGTGCCAGCAGCCCTCGATGGGCTAACTATGGCTACACCTTC
CASSPRWANYGYTF
>TRBJ2-3|NA|11|NA|TRBV14
TGTGCCAGCAGCTACACAGATACGCAGTATTTT
CASSYTDTQYF
>TRBJ2-7|TRBD1|15|NA|TRBV19
TGTGCCAGTAGTATAGGACAGGGGGAGTCCTACGAGCAGTACTTC
CASSIGQGESYEQYF
>TRBJ2-2|TRBD2|16|NA|TRBV4-3
TGCGCCAGCAGCCAGGCGATGGGACTAGGGGCCGGGGAGCTGTTTTTT
CASSQAMGLGAGELFF
>TRBJ2-7|TRBD1|15|NA|TRBV27
TGTGCCAGCAGTACCCGGGACAGGGGTGCCTACGAGCAGTACTTC
CASSTRDRGAYEQYF
>TRBJ2-1|NA|12|NA|TRBV30
TGTGCCTGGAGTGTCTCGGGATTTGAGCAGTTCTTC
CAWSVSGFEQFF
>TRBJ1-1|NA|13|NA|TRBV5-4
TGTGCCAGCAGGGATGCGGTGGACACTGAAGCTTTCTTT
CASRDAVDTEAFF
>TRBJ2-1|TRBD2|13|once|TRBV29-1
TGCAGCGACCGGACTAGCGGGAGAGATGAGCAGTTCTTC
CSDRTSGRDEQFF
>TRBJ2-3|NA|19|NA|TRBV7-8
TGTGCCAGCAGCTTAGTGAGGGCGGAGGGGCAAGGCGGGGCAGATACGCAGTATTTT
CASSLVRAEGQGGADTQYF
>TRBJ1-3|TRBD1|14|NA|TRBV7-2
TGTGCCAGCAGCCTGGGACAGTCTGAAAACACCATATATTTT
CASSLGQSENTIYF
>TRBJ1-2|TRBD1|14|NA|TRBV28
TGTGCCAGCAGAACGACAGGGGGGAACTATGGCTACACCTTC
CASRTTGGNYGYTF
>TRBJ1-5|NA|16|NA|TRBV9
TGTGCCAGCAGCGTCCCGAGGGGTCTAACCGATCAGCCCCAGCATTTT
CASSVPRGLTDQPQHF
>TRBJ1-1|NA|13|NA|TRBV7-9
TGTGCCAGCAGCTTAAACGGTATAACTGAAGCTTTCTTT
CASSLNGITEAFF
>TRBJ1-1|NA|13|NA|TRBV10-3
TGTGCCATCAGGGCCGGACAACCCACTGAAGCTTTCTTT
CAIRAGQPTEAFF
>TRBJ2-2|TRBD2|18|NA|TRBV5-1
TGCGCCAGCAGGAAAGGGACTAGCGGTCCTAGGAACACCGGGGAGCTGTTTTTT
CASRKGTSGPRNTGELFF
>TRBJ2-2|NA|14|NA|TRBV2
TGTGCCAGCTGGGGGCTCGGGGAAACCGGGGAGCTGTTTTTT
CASWGLGETGELFF
>TRBJ2-1|TRBD2|18|NA|TRBV19
TGTGCCAGCAGTCCCGGGACTAGCGGGAGGATTTCTTGGAATGAGCAGTTCTTC
CASSPGTSGRISWNEQFF
>TRBJ2-1|NA|13|NA|TRBV29-1
TGCAGCGTTGAAGGGGGTACCTACAATGAGCAGTTCTTC
CSVEGGTYNEQFF
>TRBJ2-7|TRBD1|13|NA|TRBV6-5
TGTGCCAGCAGCAGACAGGGGACCTACGAGCAGTACTTC
CASSRQGTYEQYF
>TRBJ2-3|NA|14|NA|TRBV5-5
TGTGCCAGCAGCTGGAGCCGGGGCACAGATACGCAGTATTTT
CASSWSRGTDTQYF
>TRBJ2-1|TRBD2|15|once|TRBV4-1
TGCGGGAGCAGCCAAGCGTTGCGGGAGGGTAATGAGCAGTTCTTC
CGSSQALREGNEQFF
>TRBJ2-7|NA|16|NA|TRBV9
TGTGCCAGCAGTAGGGGGGGAGCGGTAGGTTCCTACGAGCAGTACTTC
CASSRGGAVGSYEQYF
>TRBJ2-3|TRBD2|15|NA|TRBV7-9
TGTGCCAGCAGCCGACGGGGGGGGAGTGCAGATACGCAGTATTTT
CASSRRGGSADTQYF
>TRBJ1-1|NA|12|NA|TRBV28
TGTGCCAGCAGTTTCGGAGGCACTGAAGCTTTCTTT
CASSFGGTEAFF
>TRBJ2-1|TRBD2|16|NA|TRBV4-1
TGCGCCAGCAGCCAAGATAGACTAGCGGACTACAATGAGCAGTTCTTC
CASSQDRLADYNEQFF
>TRBJ1-1|NA|14|NA|TRBV18
TGTGCCAGCTCTACGGGACCCCAGAACACTGAAGCTTTCTTT
CASSTGPQNTEAFF
>TRBJ2-2|TRBD2|15|once|TRBV4-2
TGTGCCAGCAGCCAGCGGCTAGCGGACTCGGGGGAGCTGTTTTTT
CASSQRLADSGELFF
>TRBJ2-7|NA|14|once|TRBV30
TGTGCCTGGAGTGTCGGAGGGAGCTCCTACGAGCAGTACTTC
CAWSVGGSSYEQYF
>TRBJ2-1|TRBD2|15|NA|TRBV28
TGTGCCAGCCTTATGGGACTAGATCCGTACAATGAGCAGTTCTTC
CASLMGLDPYNEQFF
>TRBJ1-4|NA|15|NA|TRBV5-1
TGCGCCAGCTCCCAGGGCGGGGTCGATGGTGAAAAACTGTTTTTT
CASSQGGVDGEKLFF
>TRBJ1-4|NA|11|NA|TRBV4-2
TGTGCCAGCAGCCAAGGGGCAGAACTGTTTTTT
CASSQGAELFF
>TRBJ2-1|NA|11|NA|TRBV4-2
TGTGCCAGCGGGAGAGGCAATGAGCAGTTCTTC
CASGRGNEQFF
>TRBJ2-2|NA|12|NA|TRBV5-1
TGCGCCAGCAGCTTAAATGACGGGGAGCTGTTTTTT
CASSLNDGELFF
>TRBJ2-3|TRBD1|15|NA|TRBV28
TGTGCCAGCAGCCGACAGGGGGCTCTCACAGATACGCAGTATTTT
CASSRQGALTDTQYF
>TRBJ2-7|TRBD1|16|NA|TRBV5-1
TGCGCCAGCAGCAGGGGCTACGGGACAGGGACACCAGAGCAGTACTTC
CASSRGYGTGTPEQYF
>TRBJ1-1|TRBD1|13|NA|TRBV5-5
TGTGCCAGCAGCTTGAAGGGGGCCCGGAAAGCTTTCTTT
CASSLKGARKAFF
>TRBJ2-4|NA|14|NA|TRBV19
TGTGCCAGTAGTATCGGAGTGGGGCGGGACATTCAGTACTTC
CASSIGVGRDIQYF
>TRBJ1-1|NA|13|NA|TRBV4-3
TGCGCCAGCAGCCAAGAAAAGTACACTGAAGCTTTCTTT
CASSQEKYTEAFF
>TRBJ2-1|TRBD1|15|NA|TRBV6-4
TGTGCCAGCAGTGATACAGGGGGAAGGTACAATGAGCAGTTCTTC
CASSDTGGRYNEQFF
>TRBJ2-7|TRBD1|15|NA|TRBV10-3
TGTGCCATCAGTGAGTCAGAGACAGGGTTCTACGAGCAGTACTTC
CAISESETGFYEQYF
>TRBJ2-7|NA|11|NA|TRBV30
TGTGCCTGGAGTTTACGGAACGAGCAGTACTTC
CAWSLRNEQYF
>TRBJ1-1|TRBD1|14|NA|TRBV6-1
TGTGCCAGCAGTGGGGACAGGGAAACGGAGGAAGCTTTCTTT
CASSGDRETEEAFF
>TRBJ1-5|NA|13|NA|TRBV18
TGTGCCAGCTCACCTGGGGGTGGTCAGCCCCAGCATTTT
CASSPGGGQPQHF
>TRBJ2-4|TRBD2|13|once|TRBV5-1
TGCGCCAGCAGCTTGGGCGGGGGGGACATTCAGTACTTC
CASSLGGGDIQYF